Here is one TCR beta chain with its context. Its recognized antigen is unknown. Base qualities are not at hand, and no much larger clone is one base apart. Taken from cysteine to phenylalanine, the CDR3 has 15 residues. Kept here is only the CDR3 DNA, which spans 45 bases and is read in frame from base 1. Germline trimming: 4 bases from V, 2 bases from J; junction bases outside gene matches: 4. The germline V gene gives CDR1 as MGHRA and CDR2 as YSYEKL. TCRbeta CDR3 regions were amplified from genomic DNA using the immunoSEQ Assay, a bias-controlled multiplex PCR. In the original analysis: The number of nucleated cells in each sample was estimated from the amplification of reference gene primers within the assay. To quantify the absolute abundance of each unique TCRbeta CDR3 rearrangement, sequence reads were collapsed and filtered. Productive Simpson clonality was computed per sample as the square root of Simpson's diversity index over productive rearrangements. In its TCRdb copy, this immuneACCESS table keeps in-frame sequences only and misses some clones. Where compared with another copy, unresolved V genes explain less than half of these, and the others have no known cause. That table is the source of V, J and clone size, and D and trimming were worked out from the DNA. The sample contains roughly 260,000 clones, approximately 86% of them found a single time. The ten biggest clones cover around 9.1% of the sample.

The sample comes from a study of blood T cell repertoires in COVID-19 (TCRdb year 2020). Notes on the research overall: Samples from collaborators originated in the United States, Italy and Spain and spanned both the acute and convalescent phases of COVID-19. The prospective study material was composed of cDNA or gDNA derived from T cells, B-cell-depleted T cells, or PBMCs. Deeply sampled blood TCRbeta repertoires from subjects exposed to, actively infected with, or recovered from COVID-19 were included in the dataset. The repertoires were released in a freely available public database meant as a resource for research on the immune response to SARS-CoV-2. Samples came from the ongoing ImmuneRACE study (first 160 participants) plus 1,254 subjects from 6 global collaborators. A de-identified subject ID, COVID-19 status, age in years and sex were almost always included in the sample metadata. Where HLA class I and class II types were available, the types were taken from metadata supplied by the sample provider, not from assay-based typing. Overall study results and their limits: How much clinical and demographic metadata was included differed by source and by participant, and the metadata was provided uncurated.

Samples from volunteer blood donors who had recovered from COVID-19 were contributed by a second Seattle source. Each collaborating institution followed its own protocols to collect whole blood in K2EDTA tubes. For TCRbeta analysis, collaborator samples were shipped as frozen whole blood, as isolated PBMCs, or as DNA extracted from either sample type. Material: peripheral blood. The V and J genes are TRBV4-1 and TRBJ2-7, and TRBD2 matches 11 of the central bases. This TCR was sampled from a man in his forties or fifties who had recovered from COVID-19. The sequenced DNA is TGCGCCAGCAGCCTAGGGACTAGCGGACCCTACGAGCAGTACTTC. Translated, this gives CASSLGTSGPYEQYF.